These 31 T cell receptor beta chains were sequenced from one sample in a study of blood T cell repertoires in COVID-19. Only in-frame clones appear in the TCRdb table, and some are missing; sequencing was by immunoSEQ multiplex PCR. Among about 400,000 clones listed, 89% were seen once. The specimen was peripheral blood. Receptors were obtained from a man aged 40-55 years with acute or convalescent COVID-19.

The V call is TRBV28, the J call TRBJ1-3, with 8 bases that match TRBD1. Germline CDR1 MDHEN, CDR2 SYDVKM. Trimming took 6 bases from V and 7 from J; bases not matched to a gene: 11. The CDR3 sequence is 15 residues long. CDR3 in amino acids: CASSRYRGGGNTIYF. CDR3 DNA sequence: TGTGCCAGCAGCCGATACAGGGGGGGAGGGAACACCATATATTTT.

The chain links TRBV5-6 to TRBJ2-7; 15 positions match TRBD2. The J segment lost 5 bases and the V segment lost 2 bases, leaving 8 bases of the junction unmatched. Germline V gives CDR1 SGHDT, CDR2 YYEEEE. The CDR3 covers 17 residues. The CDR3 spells CASSFEGLAGGNNEQYF. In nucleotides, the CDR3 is TGTGCCAGCAGCTTCGAAGGACTAGCGGGGGGGAACAACGAGCAGTACTTC.

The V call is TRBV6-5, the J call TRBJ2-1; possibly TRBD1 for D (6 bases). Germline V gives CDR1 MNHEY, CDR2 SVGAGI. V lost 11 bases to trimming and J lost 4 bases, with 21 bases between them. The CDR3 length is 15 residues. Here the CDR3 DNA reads TGTGCCGCCGAAAAGGTAGGGGGTCCGTACAATGAGCAGTTCTTC. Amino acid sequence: CAAEKVGGPYNEQFF.

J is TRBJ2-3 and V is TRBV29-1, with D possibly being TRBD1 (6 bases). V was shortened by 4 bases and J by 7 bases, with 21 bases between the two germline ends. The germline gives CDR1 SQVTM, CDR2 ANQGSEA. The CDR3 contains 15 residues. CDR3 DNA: TGCAGCGTTGCGGGGAGAGGGGGATTCAATCATACGCAGTATTTT. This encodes CSVAGRGGFNHTQYF.

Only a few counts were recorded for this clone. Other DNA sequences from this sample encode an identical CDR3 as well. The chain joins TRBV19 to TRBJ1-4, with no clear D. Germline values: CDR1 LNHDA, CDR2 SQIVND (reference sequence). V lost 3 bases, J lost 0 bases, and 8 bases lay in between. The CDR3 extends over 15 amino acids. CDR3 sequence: CASSIRRATNEKLFF. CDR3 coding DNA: TGTGCCAGTAGTATTCGGCGGGCAACTAATGAAAAACTGTTTTTT.

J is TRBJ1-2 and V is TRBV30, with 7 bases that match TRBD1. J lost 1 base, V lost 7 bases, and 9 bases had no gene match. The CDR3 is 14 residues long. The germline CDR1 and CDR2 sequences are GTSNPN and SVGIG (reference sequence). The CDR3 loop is CAFQGGEVNYGYTF. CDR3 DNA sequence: TGTGCCTTCCAGGGGGGAGAAGTTAACTATGGCTACACCTTC.

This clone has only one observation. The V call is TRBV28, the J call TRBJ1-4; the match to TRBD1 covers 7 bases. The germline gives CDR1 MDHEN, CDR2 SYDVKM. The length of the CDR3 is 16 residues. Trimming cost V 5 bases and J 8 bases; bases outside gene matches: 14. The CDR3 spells CASSPRPHRGLEKLFF. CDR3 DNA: TGTGCCAGCAGTCCCCGCCCCCACAGGGGACTCGAAAAACTGTTTTTT.

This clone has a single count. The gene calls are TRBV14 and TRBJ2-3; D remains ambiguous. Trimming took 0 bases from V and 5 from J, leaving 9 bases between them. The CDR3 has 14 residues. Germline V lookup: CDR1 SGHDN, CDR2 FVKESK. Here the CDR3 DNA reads TGTGCCAGCAGCCAAGAAACACACGTAGATACGCAGTATTTT. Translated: CASSQETHVDTQYF.

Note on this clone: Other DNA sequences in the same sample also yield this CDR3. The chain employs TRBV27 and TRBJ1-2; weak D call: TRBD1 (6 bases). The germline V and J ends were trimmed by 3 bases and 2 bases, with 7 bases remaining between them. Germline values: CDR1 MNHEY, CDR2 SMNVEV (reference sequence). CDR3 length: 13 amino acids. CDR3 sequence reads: CASSFGGNYGYTF. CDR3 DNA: TGTGCCAGCAGTTTTGGGGGCAACTATGGCTACACCTTC.

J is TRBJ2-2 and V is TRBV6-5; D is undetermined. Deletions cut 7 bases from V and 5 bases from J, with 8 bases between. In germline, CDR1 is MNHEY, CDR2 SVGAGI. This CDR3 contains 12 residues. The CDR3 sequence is CASNARTGELFF. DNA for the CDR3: TGTGCCAGCAACGCTAGAACCGGGGAGCTGTTTTTT.

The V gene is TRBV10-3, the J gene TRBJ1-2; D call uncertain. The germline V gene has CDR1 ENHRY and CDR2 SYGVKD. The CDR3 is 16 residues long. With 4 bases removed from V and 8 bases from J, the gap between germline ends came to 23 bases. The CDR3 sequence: CAISGAGMGREVGYTF. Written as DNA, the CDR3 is TGTGCCATCAGTGGTGCCGGGATGGGGAGAGAAGTGGGCTACACCTTC.

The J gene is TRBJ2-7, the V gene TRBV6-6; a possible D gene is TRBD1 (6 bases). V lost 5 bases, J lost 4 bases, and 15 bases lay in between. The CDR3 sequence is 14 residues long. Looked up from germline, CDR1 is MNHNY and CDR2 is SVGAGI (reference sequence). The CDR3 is CASSIRDIGYEQYF. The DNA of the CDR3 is TGTGCCAGCAGTATCCGGGACATTGGGTACGAGCAGTACTTC.

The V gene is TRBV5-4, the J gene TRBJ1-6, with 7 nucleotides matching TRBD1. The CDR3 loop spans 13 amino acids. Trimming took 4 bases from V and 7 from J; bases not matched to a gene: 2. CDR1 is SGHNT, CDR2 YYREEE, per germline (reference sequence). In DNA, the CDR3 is TGTGCCAGCAGCCGGGACAGAAATTCACCCCTCCACTTT. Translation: CASSRDRNSPLHF.

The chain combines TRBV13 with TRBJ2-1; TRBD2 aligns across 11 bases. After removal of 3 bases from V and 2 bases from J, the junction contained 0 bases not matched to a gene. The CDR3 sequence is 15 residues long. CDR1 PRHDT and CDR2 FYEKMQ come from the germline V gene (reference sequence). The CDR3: CASSFSGRAYNEQFF. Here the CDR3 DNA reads TGTGCCAGCAGCTTTAGCGGGAGGGCCTACAATGAGCAGTTCTTC.

CDR3 DNA: TGTGCCAGCAGTTTAGAAGCAGGGGTTGGAGCTTTCTTT. This translates into CASSLEAGVGAFF. The genes are TRBV12-3 or TRBV12-4 and TRBJ1-1; D may be TRBD1 (6 bases). The CDR3 loop spans 13 amino acids. Trimming took 1 base from V and 10 from J, leaving 13 bases between them.

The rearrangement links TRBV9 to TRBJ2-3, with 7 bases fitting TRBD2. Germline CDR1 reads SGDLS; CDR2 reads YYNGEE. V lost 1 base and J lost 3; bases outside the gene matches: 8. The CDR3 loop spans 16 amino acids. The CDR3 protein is CASSVSAGTVTDTQYF. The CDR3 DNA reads TGTGCCAGCAGCGTATCAGCGGGGACGGTAACAGATACGCAGTATTTT.

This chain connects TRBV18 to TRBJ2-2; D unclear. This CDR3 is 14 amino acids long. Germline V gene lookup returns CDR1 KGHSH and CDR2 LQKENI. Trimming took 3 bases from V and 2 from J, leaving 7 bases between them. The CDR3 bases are TGTGCCAGCTCACCCCGGAGTAACACCGGGGAGCTGTTTTTT. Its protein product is CASSPRSNTGELFF.

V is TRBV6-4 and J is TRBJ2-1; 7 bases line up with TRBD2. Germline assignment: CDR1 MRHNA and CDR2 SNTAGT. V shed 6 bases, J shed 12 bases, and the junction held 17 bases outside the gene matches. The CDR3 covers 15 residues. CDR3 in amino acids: CASSRELSGADTQFF. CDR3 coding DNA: TGTGCCAGCAGCCGGGAATTGAGCGGGGCGGATACGCAGTTCTTC.

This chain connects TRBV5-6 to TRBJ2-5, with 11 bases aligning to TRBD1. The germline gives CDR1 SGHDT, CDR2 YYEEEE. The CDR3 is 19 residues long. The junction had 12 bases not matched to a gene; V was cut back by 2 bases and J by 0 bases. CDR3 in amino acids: CASSLFPGTGGPYQETQYF. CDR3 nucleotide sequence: TGTGCCAGCAGCTTATTCCCCGGGACAGGGGGACCGTACCAAGAGACCCAGTACTTC.

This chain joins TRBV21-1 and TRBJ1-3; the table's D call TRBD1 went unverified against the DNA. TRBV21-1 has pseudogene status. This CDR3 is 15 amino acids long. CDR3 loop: CASSRTINSGNTIYF. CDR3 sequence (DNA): TGTGCCAGCAGCCGTACAATCAACTCTGGAAACACCATATATTTT.

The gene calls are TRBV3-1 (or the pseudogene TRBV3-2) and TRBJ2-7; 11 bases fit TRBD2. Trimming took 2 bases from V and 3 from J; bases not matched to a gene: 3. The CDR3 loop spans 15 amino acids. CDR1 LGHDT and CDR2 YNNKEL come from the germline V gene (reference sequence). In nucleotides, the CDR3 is TGTGCCAGCAGCCAACCGGGACTAGCGGTCTACGAGCAGTACTTC. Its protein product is CASSQPGLAVYEQYF.

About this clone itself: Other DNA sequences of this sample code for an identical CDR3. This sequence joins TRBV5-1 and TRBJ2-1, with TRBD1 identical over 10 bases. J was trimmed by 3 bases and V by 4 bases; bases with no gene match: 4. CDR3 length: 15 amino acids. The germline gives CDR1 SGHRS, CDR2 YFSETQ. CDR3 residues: CASSLGQGSYNEQFF. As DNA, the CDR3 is TGCGCCAGCAGCCTGGGACAGGGGAGCTACAATGAGCAGTTCTTC.

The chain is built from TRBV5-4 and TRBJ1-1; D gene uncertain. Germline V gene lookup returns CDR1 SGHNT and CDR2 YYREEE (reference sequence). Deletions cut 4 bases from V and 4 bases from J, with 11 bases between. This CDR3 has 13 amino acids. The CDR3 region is CASSVHGSTEAFF. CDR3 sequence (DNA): TGTGCCAGCAGCGTTCATGGGAGCACTGAAGCTTTCTTT.

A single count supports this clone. The CDR3 is CASSLYRGTEAFF. The CDR3 DNA is TGTGCCAGCAGTTTGTACAGGGGAACTGAAGCTTTCTTT. The J gene is TRBJ1-1, the V gene TRBV12-3 or TRBV12-4; 7 positions match TRBD1. This CDR3 contains 13 residues. J lost 5 bases, V lost 3 bases, and 3 bases had no gene match.

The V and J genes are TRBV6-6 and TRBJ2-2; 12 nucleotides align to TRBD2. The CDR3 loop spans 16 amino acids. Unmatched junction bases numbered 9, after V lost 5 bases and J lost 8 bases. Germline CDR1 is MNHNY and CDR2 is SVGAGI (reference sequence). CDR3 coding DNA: TGTGCCAGCAGTACACGACTAGCGGGAGTTTCGGGGGAGCTGTTTTTT. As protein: CASSTRLAGVSGELFF.

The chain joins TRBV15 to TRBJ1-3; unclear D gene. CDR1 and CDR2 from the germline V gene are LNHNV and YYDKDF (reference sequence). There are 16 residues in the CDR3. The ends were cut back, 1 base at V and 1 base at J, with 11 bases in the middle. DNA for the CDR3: TGTGCCACCAGCAGAGCCCCCCGGGGTTCTGGAAACACCATATATTTT. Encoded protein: CATSRAPRGSGNTIYF.

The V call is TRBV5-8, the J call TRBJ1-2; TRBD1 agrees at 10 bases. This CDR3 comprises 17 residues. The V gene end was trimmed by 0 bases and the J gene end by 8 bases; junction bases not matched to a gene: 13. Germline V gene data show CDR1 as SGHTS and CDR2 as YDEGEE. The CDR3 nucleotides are TGTGCCAGCAGCTTGGAAGGGACAGGGGTCTCTCCCGGCGGCTACACCTTC. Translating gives CASSLEGTGVSPGGYTF. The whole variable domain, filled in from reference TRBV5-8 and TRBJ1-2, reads EAGVTQSPTHLIKTRGQQATLRCSPISGHTSVYWYQQALGLGLQFLLWYDEGEERNRGNFPPRFSGRQFPNYSSELNVNALELEDSALYLCASSLEGTGVSPGGYTFGSGTRLTVV.

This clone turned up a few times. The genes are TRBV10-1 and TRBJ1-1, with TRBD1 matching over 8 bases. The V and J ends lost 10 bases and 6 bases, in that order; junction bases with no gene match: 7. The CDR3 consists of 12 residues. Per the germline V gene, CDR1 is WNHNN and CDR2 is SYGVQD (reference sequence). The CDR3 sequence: CATPGGSAEAFF. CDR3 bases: TGCGCCACCCCAGGGGGCTCGGCTGAAGCTTTCTTT.

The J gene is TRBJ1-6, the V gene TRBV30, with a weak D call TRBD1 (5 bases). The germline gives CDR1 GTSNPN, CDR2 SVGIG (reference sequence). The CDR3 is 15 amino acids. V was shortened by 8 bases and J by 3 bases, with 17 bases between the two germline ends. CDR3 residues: CAASTGSFYNSPLHF. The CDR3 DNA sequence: TGTGCCGCGAGTACAGGTTCTTTCTATAATTCACCCCTCCACTTT.

CDR3 residues: CASEDRGNGYTF. The CDR3 nucleotides are TGTGCCAGTGAGGACAGGGGTAATGGCTACACCTTC. The J gene is TRBJ1-2, the V gene TRBV19, with 9 bases that match TRBD1. Germline V gene data show CDR1 as LNHDA and CDR2 as SQIVND (reference sequence). CDR3 length equals 12 residues. The J segment lost 6 bases and the V segment lost 8 bases, leaving 4 bases of the junction unmatched.

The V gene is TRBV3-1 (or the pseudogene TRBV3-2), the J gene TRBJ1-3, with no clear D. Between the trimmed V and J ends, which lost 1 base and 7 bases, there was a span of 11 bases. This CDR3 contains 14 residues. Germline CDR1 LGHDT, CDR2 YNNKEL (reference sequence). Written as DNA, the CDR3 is TGTGCCAGCAGCCAAGGGGCTGTCGGTAACACCATATATTTT. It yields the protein CASSQGAVGNTIYF.